This T cell receptor (beta chain) is drawn from a study of regulatory T cells in long-lasting Graves disease. In building TCR beta libraries, iRepertoire HTBI primers were used together with Arm-PCR of CDR3 regions. TCRdb used MiXCR to reprocess the multiplex PCR reads, holding one entry per CDR3 protein. The sample consists of almost 350,000 distinct CDR3 sequences, 15% to 20% of them appearing once. Broader study findings: Whereas new patients shared 966 public clonotypes, persistent patients shared more, at 2,500 to 3,500.

Time point defined: persistent/refractory GD, antithyroid drugs over 5 years with positive TRAb. Following extraction of RNA from PBMCs, that RNA was used to make the TCR library. Into tubes containing EDTA, 8 to 9.5 milliliters of peripheral blood were drawn. This clonotype was found a few times. Its matching antigen is unknown. The source is a female donor with Graves disease. Sequencing was performed on peripheral blood mononuclear cells (PBMCs), taken when the disease was refractory, from a patient treated with antithyroid drugs.

CDR3 protein: CASSQGPGLVDEQFF. As DNA, the CDR3 is TGCGCCAGCAGCCAGGGTCCGGGACTAGTGGATGAGCAGTTCTTC. The chain links TRBV4-1 to TRBJ2-1; 8 bases match TRBD2. With 3 bases clipped from V and 8 bases from J, the junction kept 9 bases outside the gene matches. The length of the CDR3 is 15 residues. CDR1 is MGHRA and CDR2 is YSYEKL in the germline V gene.